Listed below are T cell receptor beta chains from one sample, sequenced in a study of vaccination effects on CD4 cells after COVID-19. These receptors have no known antigen. TCRdb's copy holds only in-frame clones and misses some; the assay was immunoSEQ multiplex PCR. This table holds about 45,000 clones, roughly 80% found once. The sequences come from CD4+ T cells from PBMCs cultured with a peptide pool, collected before COVID-19 vaccination. The receptors shown here come from a human donor who had a prior SARS-CoV-2 infection. Both conserved end residues are part of each CDR3. The D gene is left open where the match is weak. Where a row states a size, it is once, few, many or the class of an expanded clone; other rows omit it.

v_gene	j_gene	abundance	len	d_gene	CDR3aa	CDR3nt
TRBV18	TRBJ1-3	.	15	.	CASSPTDSSGNTIYF	TGTGCCAGCTCACCTACGGACAGCTCTGGAAACACCATATATTTT
TRBV5-1	TRBJ2-7	few	14	.	CASSQGRQTYEQYF	TGCGCCAGCAGCCAGGGACGGCAGACCTACGAGCAGTACTTC
TRBV5-4	TRBJ2-1	.	15	.	CASSTTTLASNEQFF	TGTGCCAGCAGCACCACGACCCTAGCGAGCAATGAGCAGTTCTTC
TRBV2	TRBJ2-1	.	15	.	CATMPGLTMNNEQFF	TGTGCCACCATGCCGGGACTCACCATGAACAATGAGCAGTTCTTC
TRBV6-6	TRBJ1-2	.	15	TRBD1	CASSRWDRGSYGYTF	TGTGCCAGCAGTAGATGGGACAGGGGATCCTATGGCTACACCTTC
TRBV7-2	TRBJ1-1	few	13	.	CASSLITNTEAFF	TGTGCCAGCAGCCTCATAACGAACACTGAAGCTTTCTTT
TRBV15	TRBJ2-6	.	17	TRBD2	CATSREVGGSGANVLTF	TGTGCCACCAGCCGGGAGGTTGGGGGCTCTGGGGCCAACGTCCTGACTTTC
TRBV6-1	TRBJ2-7	.	13	.	CASSEAGWYEQYF	TGTGCCAGCAGTGAAGCAGGTTGGTACGAGCAGTACTTC
TRBV27	TRBJ1-1	few	15	.	CASTAGREMNTEAFF	TGTGCCAGCACAGCAGGGAGGGAGATGAACACTGAAGCTTTCTTT
TRBV25-1	TRBJ1-3	few	13	.	CASSVFSGNTIYF	TGTGCCAGCAGTGTCTTCTCTGGAAACACCATATATTTT
TRBV9	TRBJ1-5	few	14	TRBD1	CASSVWTGVEPQHF	TGTGCCAGCAGCGTTTGGACAGGGGTGGAGCCCCAGCATTTT
TRBV27	TRBJ2-1	.	13	TRBD1	CASSFPGGNEQFF	TGTGCCAGCAGTTTCCCAGGGGGCAATGAGCAGTTCTTC
TRBV5-1	TRBJ1-2	.	14	TRBD1	CASSPPGQVNGYTF	TGCGCCAGCAGCCCCCCTGGACAGGTCAATGGCTACACCTTC
TRBV5-1	TRBJ2-5	.	18	TRBD2	CASSFGLAGGRYQETQYF	TGCGCCAGCAGCTTTGGACTAGCGGGAGGGAGGTACCAAGAGACCCAGTACTTC
TRBV4-2	TRBJ1-6	.	17	TRBD1	CASSQGRQGGYNSPLHF	TGTGCCAGCAGCCAAGGACGACAGGGGGGTTATAATTCACCCCTCCACTTT
TRBV6-5	TRBJ1-3	.	14	.	CASSSTNSGNTIYF	TGTGCCAGCAGTTCCACAAACTCTGGAAACACCATATATTTT
TRBV12-3/TRBV12-4	TRBJ2-7	.	12	.	CASSFYGYEQYF	TGTGCCAGCAGTTTTTATGGGTACGAGCAGTACTTC
TRBV18	TRBJ2-7	few	14	.	CASSRQPSSYEQYF	TGTGCCAGCTCACGACAGCCGAGCTCCTACGAGCAGTACTTC
TRBV24-1	TRBJ2-7	.	15	.	CATSDSVGHHYEQYF	TGTGCCACCAGTGATTCGGTGGGACACCATTACGAGCAGTACTTC
TRBV6-5	TRBJ1-5	.	15	.	CASSKGRYSNQPQHF	TGTGCCAGCAGCAAGGGACGGTATAGCAATCAGCCCCAGCATTTT
TRBV19	TRBJ1-2	.	14	TRBD1	CASSINRGRGGYTF	TGTGCCAGTAGTATAAACAGGGGGCGCGGCGGCTACACCTTC
TRBV9	TRBJ2-3	.	14	TRBD2	CASSVASGADTQYF	TGTGCCAGCAGCGTAGCTAGCGGGGCAGATACGCAGTATTTT
TRBV24-1	TRBJ1-2	few	14	TRBD1	CATSDRQGRYGYTF	TGTGCCACCAGTGATAGACAGGGGAGGTATGGCTACACCTTC
TRBV5-4	TRBJ2-1	.	16	.	CASSLSGGTVVNEQFF	TGTGCCAGCAGCTTGTCTGGCGGTACTGTCGTTAATGAGCAGTTCTTC
TRBV13	TRBJ2-7	.	13	.	CASTRGIYYEQYF	TGTGCCAGCACCCGGGGCATCTACTACGAGCAGTACTTC
TRBV9	TRBJ1-4	.	15	.	CASSVATGLEEKLFF	TGTGCCAGCAGCGTAGCGACAGGTCTCGAGGAAAAACTGTTTTTT
TRBV9	TRBJ2-1	.	14	TRBD2	CASSVGGLLNEQFF	TGTGCCAGCAGCGTAGGGGGACTACTCAATGAGCAGTTCTTC
TRBV28	TRBJ2-2	.	16	.	CASSLYRFSNTGELFF	TGTGCCAGCAGTTTGTATCGCTTCAGTAACACCGGGGAGCTGTTTTTT
TRBV12-3/TRBV12-4	TRBJ2-3	few	12	.	CASRDNTDTQYF	TGTGCCAGCAGGGACAACACAGATACGCAGTATTTT
TRBV6-5	TRBJ2-4	.	14	.	CASNNGLAKNIQYF	TGTGCCAGCAACAATGGCCTAGCCAAAAACATTCAGTACTTC
TRBV5-1	TRBJ2-5	.	16	TRBD2	CASSPPGTRRLGTQYF	TGCGCCAGCAGCCCCCCCGGGACTAGGCGTTTAGGGACCCAGTACTTC
TRBV4-1	TRBJ1-3	few	15	TRBD1	CASSQATGARNTIYF	TGCGCCAGCAGCCAAGCTACAGGGGCCAGAAACACCATATATTTT